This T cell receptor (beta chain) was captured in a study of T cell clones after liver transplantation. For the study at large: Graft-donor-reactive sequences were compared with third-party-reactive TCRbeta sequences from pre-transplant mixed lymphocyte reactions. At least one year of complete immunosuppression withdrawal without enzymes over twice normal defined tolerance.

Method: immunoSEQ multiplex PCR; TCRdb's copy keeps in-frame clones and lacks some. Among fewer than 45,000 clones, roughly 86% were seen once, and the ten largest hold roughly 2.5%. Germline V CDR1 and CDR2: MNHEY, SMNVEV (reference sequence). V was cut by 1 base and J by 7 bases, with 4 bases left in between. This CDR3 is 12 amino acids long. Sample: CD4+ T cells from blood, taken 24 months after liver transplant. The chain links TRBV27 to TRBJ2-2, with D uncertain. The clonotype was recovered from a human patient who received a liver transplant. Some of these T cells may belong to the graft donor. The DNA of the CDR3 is TGTGCCAGCAGTTTATTCAACGGGGAGCTGTTTTTT. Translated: CASSLFNGELFF.